Listed below are T cell receptor beta chains from one sample, sequenced in a study of control samples from healthy donors and cancer patients. The assay was immunoSEQ multiplex PCR, and TCRdb's table has in-frame clones only and misses some. Among about 180,000 clones, around 90% were seen once, and the ten largest hold 1.4%. The sequencing sample was made of blood. These receptor sequences come from a woman between 45 and 60 years old in good health. Both conserved end residues are part of each CDR3. The D gene is left open where the match is weak. Size tells how often a clone was seen (once, few, many) or the class of an expanded clone, and some rows leave it out.

CDR3 | DNA | size | J | V | D
CASSNGQGKGEQYF | TGTGCCAGCAGTAACGGGCAGGGGAAGGGCGAGCAGTACTTC | few | TRBJ2-7 | TRBV6-2/TRBV6-3 | NA
CASHPRPQYSNQPQHF | TGTGCCAGTCACCCGAGACCGCAATATAGCAATCAGCCCCAGCATTTT | once | TRBJ1-5 | TRBV19 | NA
CASSLDLDSPLHF | TGTGCCAGCAGCTTAGATCTGGACTCACCCCTCCACTTT | NA | TRBJ1-6 | TRBV7-8 | NA
CASSFRSGYTF | TGTGCCAGCAGTTTCAGGAGTGGCTACACCTTC | NA | TRBJ1-2 | TRBV28 | NA
CATSDFTGRASSYNEQFF | TGTGCCACCAGTGATTTCACCGGACGGGCCAGCTCCTACAATGAGCAGTTCTTC | once | TRBJ2-1 | TRBV24-1 | NA
CASSSPGPSEQYF | TGTGCCAGCAGTTCGCCGGGACCGTCCGAGCAGTACTTC | NA | TRBJ2-7 | TRBV28 | NA
CASSRTRPGLSNQPQHF | TGTGCCAGCAGTCGCACCCGGCCCGGGCTTAGCAATCAGCCCCAGCATTTT | NA | TRBJ1-5 | TRBV6-6 | NA
CASSLRQTYTEAFF | TGTGCCAGCAGTTTAAGACAAACCTACACTGAAGCTTTCTTT | once | TRBJ1-1 | TRBV27 | NA
CASSRLAGGNEQFF | TGTGCCAGTAGCCGACTAGCGGGAGGCAATGAGCAGTTCTTC | NA | TRBJ2-1 | TRBV19 | TRBD2
CASSIGRGRSFNEQYF | TGTGCCAGTAGTATAGGTAGGGGACGGTCGTTTAACGAGCAGTACTTC | NA | TRBJ2-7 | TRBV19 | NA
CASSYMGQATNEKLFF | TGTGCCAGCAGTTACATGGGACAAGCAACTAATGAAAAACTGTTTTTT | few | TRBJ1-4 | TRBV6-6 | NA
CASSHKGGSGNQETQYF | TGTGCCAGCAGCCATAAGGGGGGTAGCGGGAACCAAGAGACCCAGTACTTC | NA | TRBJ2-5 | TRBV4-2 | TRBD2
CASSRLRRLRQETQYF | TGCGCCAGCAGCCGACTGCGGCGATTGCGCCAAGAGACCCAGTACTTC | NA | TRBJ2-5 | TRBV5-1 | NA
CASSLAGYGYTF | TGTGCCAGCAGTTTAGCAGGGTATGGCTACACCTTC | NA | TRBJ1-2 | TRBV27 | NA
CASSAGRWVGNTEAFF | TGTGCCAGCAGCGCGGGACGCTGGGTTGGGAACACTGAAGCTTTCTTT | once | TRBJ1-1 | TRBV7-2 | NA
CASSLTLGNEQFF | TGTGCCAGCAGCTTAACGTTAGGGAATGAGCAGTTCTTC | NA | TRBJ2-1 | TRBV7-3 | NA
CASSVGTYSNQPQHF | TGCGCCAGCAGCGTGGGGACGTATAGCAATCAGCCCCAGCATTTT | NA | TRBJ1-5 | TRBV5-1 | NA
CASMGQLTDTQYF | TGTGCCAGCATGGGGCAGCTTACAGATACGCAGTATTTT | NA | TRBJ2-3 | TRBV6-5 | NA
CASSPTLAGRNTQYF | TGTGCCAGCAGCCCTACCCTAGCGGGCCGGAACACGCAGTATTTT | NA | TRBJ2-3 | TRBV28 | TRBD2
CASSQAGGAQPQHF | TGTGCCAGCAGCCAAGCGGGGGGGGCCCAGCCCCAGCATTTT | NA | TRBJ1-5 | TRBV3-1/TRBV3-2 | NA
CASSPRTGLADTQYF | TGTGCCAGCAGCCCCAGGACAGGGTTGGCAGATACGCAGTATTTT | NA | TRBJ2-3 | TRBV5-4 | TRBD1
CASSQTGGSYEQYF | TGTGCCAGCAGCCAGACAGGGGGCTCCTACGAGCAGTACTTC | NA | TRBJ2-7 | TRBV7-2 | TRBD1
CASRSWGQGAYEQYF | TGTGCCAGCAGATCGTGGGGGCAGGGTGCCTACGAGCAGTACTTC | NA | TRBJ2-7 | TRBV2 | NA
CASILTGGGGNTIYF | TGTGCCAGCATCTTAACAGGGGGGGGTGGAAACACCATATATTTT | NA | TRBJ1-3 | TRBV6-6 | TRBD1
CASRTTKNSPLHF | TGTGCCAGCAGGACGACTAAAAATTCACCCCTCCACTTT | NA | TRBJ1-6 | TRBV27 | NA
CASSWGTGRNSPLHF | TGTGCCAGCAGCTGGGGGACAGGGCGTAATTCACCCCTCCACTTT | once | TRBJ1-6 | TRBV5-4 | TRBD1
CASSEDTHTDTQYF | TGTGCCAGCAGCGAGGACACCCACACAGATACGCAGTATTTT | NA | TRBJ2-3 | TRBV2 | NA
CASSRTGGWSDTQYF | TGTGCCAGCAGTAGAACAGGGGGCTGGTCAGATACGCAGTATTTT | NA | TRBJ2-3 | TRBV6-2/TRBV6-3 | TRBD1
CASSLRVAGSYEQYF | TGTGCCAGCAGCTTGCGGGTGGCTGGCTCCTACGAGCAGTACTTC | NA | TRBJ2-7 | TRBV5-5 | NA
CASSPDRSYGYTF | TGTGCCAGCTCACCAGACAGGTCCTATGGCTACACCTTC | NA | TRBJ1-2 | TRBV18 | NA
CATSDQGLSYGYTF | TGTGCCACCAGTGATCAGGGACTTAGCTATGGCTACACCTTC | few | TRBJ1-2 | TRBV24-1 | NA
CASSFGGGSGNQPQHF | TGTGCCAGCAGCTTTGGAGGGGGCTCTGGCAATCAGCCCCAGCATTTT | NA | TRBJ1-5 | TRBV7-8 | TRBD1
CASSDTGFSYEQYF | TGTGCCAGCAGTGACACAGGGTTCTCCTACGAGCAGTACTTC | NA | TRBJ2-7 | TRBV6-1 | NA
CASSLTPAGTQYF | TGTGCCAGCAGTTTAACACCAGCAGGTACGCAGTATTTT | NA | TRBJ2-3 | TRBV12-3/TRBV12-4 | NA
CASFETVTNTEAFF | TGCGCCAGCTTTGAGACGGTGACGAACACTGAAGCTTTCTTT | NA | TRBJ1-1 | TRBV5-1 | NA
CASTHTRSPGQPQHF | TGTGCCAGCACCCACACCAGGTCTCCGGGGCAGCCCCAGCATTTT | NA | TRBJ1-5 | TRBV19 | NA
CASSPGHLTGELFF | TGCGCCAGCAGCCCGGGACACCTCACCGGGGAGCTGTTTTTT | NA | TRBJ2-2 | TRBV5-1 | NA
CASSLDGSGLYEQYF | TGCGCCAGCAGTTTGGATGGTAGCGGTTTATACGAGCAGTACTTC | NA | TRBJ2-7 | TRBV5-1 | NA
CASSVDHRGRLSGNTIYF | TGTGCCAGCAGCGTAGACCACAGGGGCCGCCTCTCTGGAAACACCATATATTTT | NA | TRBJ1-3 | TRBV9 | TRBD1
CASSLSRVPKQGGWNIQYF | TGTGCCAGCAGTTTATCGCGAGTCCCGAAACAGGGAGGGTGGAACATTCAGTACTTC | NA | TRBJ2-4 | TRBV28 | NA
CASIKTGNTIYF | TGTGCCAGCATTAAGACGGGAAACACCATATATTTT | NA | TRBJ1-3 | TRBV28 | NA
CASRQQGAQSYGYTF | TGTGCCAGCAGACAACAGGGGGCGCAGAGCTATGGCTACACCTTC | NA | TRBJ1-2 | TRBV27 | TRBD1
CASSQTTGGTEAFF | TGTGCCAGCAGCCAAACGACAGGGGGGACTGAAGCTTTCTTT | NA | TRBJ1-1 | TRBV4-2 | TRBD1
CASSVAEILTGPYYEQYF | TGTGCCAGCAGCGTAGCTGAAATTCTGACAGGCCCGTATTACGAGCAGTACTTC | NA | TRBJ2-7 | TRBV9 | NA
CASSLRRGNNQPQHF | TGTGCCAGCAGCCTTCGCCGGGGTAACAATCAGCCCCAGCATTTT | NA | TRBJ1-5 | TRBV6-5 | NA
CASSAPGHRKGGEQFF | TGTGCCAGCAGCGCTCCGGGACACCGAAAAGGTGGTGAGCAGTTCTTC | NA | TRBJ2-1 | TRBV5-6 | NA
CASSFTGTYGYTF | TGTGCCAGCAGCTTTACGGGGACCTATGGCTACACCTTC | NA | TRBJ1-2 | TRBV7-8 | NA
CASTKSRQGGEQYF | TGTGCCAGCACTAAAAGCAGACAGGGAGGTGAGCAGTACTTC | once | TRBJ2-7 | TRBV2 | NA
CASSQDPQGYEQYF | TGCGCCAGCAGCCAGGACCCCCAGGGCTACGAGCAGTACTTC | NA | TRBJ2-7 | TRBV4-3 | NA
CASSEASGRTDTQYF | TGTGCCAGCAGTGAAGCTAGCGGGAGAACAGATACGCAGTATTTT | NA | TRBJ2-3 | TRBV6-4 | TRBD2